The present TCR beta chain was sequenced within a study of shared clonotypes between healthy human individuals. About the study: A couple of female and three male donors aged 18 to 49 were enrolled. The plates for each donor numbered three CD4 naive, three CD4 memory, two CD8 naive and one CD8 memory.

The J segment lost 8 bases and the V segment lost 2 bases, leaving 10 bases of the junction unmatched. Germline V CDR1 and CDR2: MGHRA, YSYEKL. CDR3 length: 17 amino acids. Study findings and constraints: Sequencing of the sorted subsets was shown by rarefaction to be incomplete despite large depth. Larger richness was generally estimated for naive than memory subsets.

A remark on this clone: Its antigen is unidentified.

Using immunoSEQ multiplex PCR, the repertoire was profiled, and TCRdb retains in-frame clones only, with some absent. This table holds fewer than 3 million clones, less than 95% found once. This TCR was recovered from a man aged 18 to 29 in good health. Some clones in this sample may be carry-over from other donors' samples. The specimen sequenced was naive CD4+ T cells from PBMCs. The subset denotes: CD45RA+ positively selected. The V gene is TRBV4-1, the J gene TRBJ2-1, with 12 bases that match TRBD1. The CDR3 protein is CASSQRGRDRGQYEQFF. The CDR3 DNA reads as TGCGCCAGCAGCCAACGCGGCCGGGACAGGGGGCAATATGAGCAGTTCTTC.